The clone carrying this T cell receptor (beta chain) has just a few counts. The data belong to a study of blood T cells in healthy people across ages. The CDR3 loop spans 12 amino acids. V was shortened by 4 bases and J by 3 bases, with 10 bases between the two germline ends. From germline, CDR1 is SQVTM and CDR2 ANQGSEA. Using a J-beta primer mix together with a sample-barcoded 5' primer, a second PCR was run for about 6 to 12 cycles. From the 5' RACE reads, TCRdb called clonotypes with MiXCR, one entry per CDR3 protein. Of hundreds of thousands of distinct CDR3 sequences in the sample, 40% to 65% were seen once.

This sequence was found in a man aged 80 or over in good health. The sequencing input was blood. This chain connects TRBV29-1 to TRBJ2-7, with D possibly TRBD1 on 5 matching bases. The CDR3: CSVGGTHYEQYF. In DNA form, the CDR3 reads TGCAGCGTTGGGGGCACACACTACGAGCAGTACTTC.